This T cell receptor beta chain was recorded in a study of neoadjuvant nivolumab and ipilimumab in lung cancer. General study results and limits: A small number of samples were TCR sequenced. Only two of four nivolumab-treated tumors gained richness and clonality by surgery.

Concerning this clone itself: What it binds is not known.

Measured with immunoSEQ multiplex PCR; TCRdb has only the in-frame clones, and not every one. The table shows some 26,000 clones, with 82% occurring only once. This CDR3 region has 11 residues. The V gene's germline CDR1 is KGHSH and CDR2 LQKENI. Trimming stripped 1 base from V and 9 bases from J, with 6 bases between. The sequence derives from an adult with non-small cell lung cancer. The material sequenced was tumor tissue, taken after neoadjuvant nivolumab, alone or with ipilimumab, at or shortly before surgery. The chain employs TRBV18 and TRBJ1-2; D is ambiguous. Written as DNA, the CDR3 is TGTGCCAGCTCACCACAGGCTAGCTACACCTTC. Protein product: CASSPQASYTF.